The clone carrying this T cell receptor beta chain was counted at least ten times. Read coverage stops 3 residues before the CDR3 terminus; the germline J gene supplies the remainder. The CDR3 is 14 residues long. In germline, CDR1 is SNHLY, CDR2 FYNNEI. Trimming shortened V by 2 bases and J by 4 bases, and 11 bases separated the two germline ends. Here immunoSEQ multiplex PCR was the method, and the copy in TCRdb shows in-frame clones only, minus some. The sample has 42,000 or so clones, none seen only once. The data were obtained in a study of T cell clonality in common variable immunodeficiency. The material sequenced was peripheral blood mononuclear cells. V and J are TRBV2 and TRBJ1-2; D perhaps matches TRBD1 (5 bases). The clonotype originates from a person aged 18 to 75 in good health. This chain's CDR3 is CASSEMGLAYGYTF. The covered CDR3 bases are TGTGCCAGCAGTGAAATGGGACTGGCCTATGGC.